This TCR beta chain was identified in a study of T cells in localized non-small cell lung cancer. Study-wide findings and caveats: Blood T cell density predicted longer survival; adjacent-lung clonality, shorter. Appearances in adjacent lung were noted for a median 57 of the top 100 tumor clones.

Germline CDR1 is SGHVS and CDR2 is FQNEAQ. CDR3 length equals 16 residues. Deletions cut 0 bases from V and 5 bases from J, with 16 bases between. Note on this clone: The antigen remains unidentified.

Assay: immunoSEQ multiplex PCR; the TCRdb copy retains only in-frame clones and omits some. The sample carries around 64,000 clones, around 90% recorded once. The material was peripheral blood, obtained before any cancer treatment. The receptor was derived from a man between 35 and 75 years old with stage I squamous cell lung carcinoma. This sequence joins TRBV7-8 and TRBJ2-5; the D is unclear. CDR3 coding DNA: TGTGCCAGCAGCTTAGCTGGGCCTCGGGTGGGGGAGACCCAGTACTTC. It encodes CASSLAGPRVGETQYF.